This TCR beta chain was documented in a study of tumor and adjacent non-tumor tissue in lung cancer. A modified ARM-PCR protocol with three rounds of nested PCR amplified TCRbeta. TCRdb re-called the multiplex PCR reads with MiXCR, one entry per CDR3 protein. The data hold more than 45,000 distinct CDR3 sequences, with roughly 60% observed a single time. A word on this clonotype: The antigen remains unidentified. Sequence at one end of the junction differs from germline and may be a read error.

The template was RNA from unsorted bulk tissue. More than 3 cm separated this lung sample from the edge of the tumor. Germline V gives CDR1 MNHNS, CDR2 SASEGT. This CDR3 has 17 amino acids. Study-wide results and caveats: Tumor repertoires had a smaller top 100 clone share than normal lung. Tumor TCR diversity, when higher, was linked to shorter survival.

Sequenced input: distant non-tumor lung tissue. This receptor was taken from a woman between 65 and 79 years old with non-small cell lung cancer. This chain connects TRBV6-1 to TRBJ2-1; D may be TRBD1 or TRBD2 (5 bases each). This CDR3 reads CASRRESVWGSYNEQFF. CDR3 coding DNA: TGTGCCAGCAGGAGGGAGAGCGTATGGGGCTCCTATAATGAGCAGTTCTTC.